These 15 T cell receptor beta chains came from one sample sequenced in a study of monozygotic twins with inflammatory bowel disease. Each CDR3 protein gets one entry in TCRdb, which reprocessed the 5' RACE reads and gives no DNA. This sample's table reports some 210,000 distinct CDR3 sequences. Source material: blood. Every receptor here comes from a human donor with ulcerative colitis or Crohn's disease, or a healthy co-twin of an affected twin (not recorded which).

The rearrangement links TRBV5-5 to TRBJ1-1. Germline CDR1 reads SGHKS; CDR2 reads YYEKEE (reference sequence). This CDR3 comprises 16 residues. The CDR3 spells CASSLLSGLLNTEAFF.

The J gene is TRBJ1-6, the V gene TRBV13; lacking DNA, the TRBD1 call made by TCRdb goes unchecked. Germline V gene lookup returns CDR1 PRHDT and CDR2 FYEKMQ (reference sequence). This CDR3 has 13 amino acids. The CDR3 loop reads CASSGARNSPLHF.

The chain has TRBV15 and TRBJ1-2. The CDR3 runs 15 residues. CDR1 and CDR2 from the germline V gene are LNHNV and YYDKDF (reference sequence). CDR3: CATSRALEENYGYTF.

This chain connects TRBV6-5 to TRBJ2-5; the D gene TCRdb calls, TRBD1, cannot be checked with no DNA. The CDR3 has 15 residues. Germline V gene data show CDR1 as MNHEY and CDR2 as SVGAGI. This chain's CDR3 is CASSYGTGRRETQYF.

The chain has TRBV12-3 or TRBV12-4 and TRBJ2-1. The CDR3 totals 15 residues. The CDR3 sequence: CASSSPTRSYNEQFF.

This sequence joins TRBV29-1 and TRBJ1-1. Germline loops: CDR1 SQVTM, CDR2 ANQGSEA. The CDR3 is 12 amino acids. The CDR3 region is CSVKRLDTEAFF.

The chain recombines TRBV3-1 with TRBJ2-7; TCRdb's assignment of TRBD1 cannot be checked, as there is no DNA. Germline assignment: CDR1 LGHDT and CDR2 YNNKEL (reference sequence). The CDR3 has 15 residues. CDR3 sequence reads: CASSQGGTAYYEQYF.

The gene calls are TRBV5-1 and TRBJ2-2; TCRdb's D gene call, TRBD1, goes unchecked for lack of DNA. Germline CDR1 SGHRS, CDR2 YFSETQ. The length of the CDR3 is 16 residues. The CDR3 loop reads CASSASGTRNTGELFF.

The chain joins TRBV11-2 to TRBJ2-7; the D gene TCRdb calls, TRBD1, cannot be checked with no DNA. Germline loops: CDR1 SGHAT, CDR2 FQNNGV. This CDR3 spans 15 amino acids. The CDR3 reads CASSLVPDRDYEQYF.

The chain combines TRBV20-1 with TRBJ2-1; without DNA, the TCRdb call of TRBD1 cannot be checked. The CDR3 consists of 15 residues. Germline CDR1 DFQATT, CDR2 SNEGSKA (reference sequence). This CDR3 is CSARGGGTGGHEQFF.

The chain's CDR3 is CATVRDYEQYF. This chain uses TRBV2 with TRBJ2-7; the D gene TCRdb calls, TRBD1, cannot be checked with no DNA. This CDR3 is 11 amino acids long. CDR1 is SNHLY, CDR2 FYNNEI, per germline.

The rearrangement joins TRBV4-1 to TRBJ1-5; as DNA is missing, the TRBD1 call by TCRdb cannot be tested. CDR3 length: 16 amino acids. Germline-derived CDR1 and CDR2 are MGHRA and YSYEKL. CDR3 amino acids: CASSQTRGRGNQPQHF.

The rearrangement uses TRBV20-1 and TRBJ2-3; the TCRdb call, TRBD1, lacks DNA for checking. Germline CDR1 is DFQATT and CDR2 is SNEGSKA (reference sequence). This CDR3 region has 15 residues. The CDR3: CSAIYGTGATDTQYF.

The chain is built from TRBV12-3 or TRBV12-4 and TRBJ2-2; the TCRdb D gene call, TRBD2, has no DNA to confirm it. CDR3 length: 14 amino acids. This chain's CDR3 is CASTPEIWAGELFF.

The rearrangement uses TRBV6-5 and TRBJ1-1. CDR1 MNHEY and CDR2 SVGAGI come from the germline V gene. The CDR3 covers 16 residues. This chain's CDR3 is CASSYSDGVMNTEAFF.